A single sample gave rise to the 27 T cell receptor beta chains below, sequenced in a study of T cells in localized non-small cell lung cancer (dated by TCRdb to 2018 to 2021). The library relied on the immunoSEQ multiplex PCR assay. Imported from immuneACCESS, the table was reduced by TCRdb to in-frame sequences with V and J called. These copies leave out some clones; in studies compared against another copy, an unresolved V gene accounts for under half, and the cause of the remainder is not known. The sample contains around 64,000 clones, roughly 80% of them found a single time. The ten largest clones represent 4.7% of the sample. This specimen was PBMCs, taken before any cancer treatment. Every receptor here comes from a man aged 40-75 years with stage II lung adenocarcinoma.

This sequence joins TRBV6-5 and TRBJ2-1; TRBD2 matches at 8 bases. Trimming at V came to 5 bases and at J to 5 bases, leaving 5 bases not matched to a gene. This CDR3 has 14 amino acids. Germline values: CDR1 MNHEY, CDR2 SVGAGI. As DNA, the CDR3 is TGTGCCAGCAGTAGCGGGAGCAGGGACAATGAGCAGTTCTTC. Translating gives CASSSGSRDNEQFF.

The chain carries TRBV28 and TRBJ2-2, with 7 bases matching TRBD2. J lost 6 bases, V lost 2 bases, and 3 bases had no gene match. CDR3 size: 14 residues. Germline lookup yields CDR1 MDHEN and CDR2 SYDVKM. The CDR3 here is CASSLGLDSGELFF. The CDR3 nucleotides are TGTGCCAGCAGTTTAGGACTAGACTCCGGGGAGCTGTTTTTT.

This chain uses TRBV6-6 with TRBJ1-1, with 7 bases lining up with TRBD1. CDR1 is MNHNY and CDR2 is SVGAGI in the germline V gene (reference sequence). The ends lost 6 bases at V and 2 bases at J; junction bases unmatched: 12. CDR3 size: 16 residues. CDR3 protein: CASSSIRTGYNTEAFF. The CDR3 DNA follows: TGTGCCAGCAGCTCCATCCGGACAGGTTATAACACTGAAGCTTTCTTT.

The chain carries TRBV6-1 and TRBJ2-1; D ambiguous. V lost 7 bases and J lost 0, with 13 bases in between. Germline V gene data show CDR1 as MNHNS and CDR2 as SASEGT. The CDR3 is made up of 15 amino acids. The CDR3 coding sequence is TGTGCCAGCATTCCCGAAGTGCGCTCCTACAATGAGCAGTTCTTC. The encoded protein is CASIPEVRSYNEQFF.

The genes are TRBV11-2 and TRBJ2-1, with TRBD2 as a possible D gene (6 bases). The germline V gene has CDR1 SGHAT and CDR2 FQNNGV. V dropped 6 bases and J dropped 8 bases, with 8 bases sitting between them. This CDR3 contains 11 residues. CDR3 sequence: CASREGDEQFF. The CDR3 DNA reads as TGTGCCAGCAGGGAGGGCGATGAGCAGTTCTTC.

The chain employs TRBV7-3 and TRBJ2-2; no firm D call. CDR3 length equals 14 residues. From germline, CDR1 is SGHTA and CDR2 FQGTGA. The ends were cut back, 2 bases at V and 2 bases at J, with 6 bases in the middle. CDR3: CASSLLLNTGELFF. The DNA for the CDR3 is TGTGCCAGCAGCTTACTACTTAACACCGGGGAGCTGTTTTTT.

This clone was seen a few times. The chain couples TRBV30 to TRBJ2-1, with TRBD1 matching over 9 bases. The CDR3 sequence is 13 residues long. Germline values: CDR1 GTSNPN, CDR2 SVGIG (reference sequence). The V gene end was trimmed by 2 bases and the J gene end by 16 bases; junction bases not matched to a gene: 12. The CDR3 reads CAWSPSPQGAKFF. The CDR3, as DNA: TGTGCCTGGAGTCCCTCCCCACAGGGGGCGAAATTCTTC. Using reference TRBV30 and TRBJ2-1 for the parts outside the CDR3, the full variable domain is SQTIHQWPATLVQPVGSPLSLECTVEGTSNPNLYWYRQAAGRGLQLLFYSVGIGQISSEVPQNLSASRPQDRQFILSSKKLLLSDSGFYLCAWSPSPQGAKFFGPGTRLTVL.

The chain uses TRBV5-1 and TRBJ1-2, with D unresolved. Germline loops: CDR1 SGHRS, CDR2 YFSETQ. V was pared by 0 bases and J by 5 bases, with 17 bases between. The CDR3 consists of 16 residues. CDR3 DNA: TGCGCCAGCAGCTTGGAGGCGAGGGAGATTATGTATGGCTACACCTTC. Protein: CASSLEAREIMYGYTF.

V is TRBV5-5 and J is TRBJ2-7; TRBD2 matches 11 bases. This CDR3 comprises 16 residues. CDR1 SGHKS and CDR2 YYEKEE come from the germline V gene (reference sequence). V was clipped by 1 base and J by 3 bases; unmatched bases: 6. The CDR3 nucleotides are TGTGCCAGCAGCTTGAATCGGGGGACTAGCGGCTACGAGCAGTACTTC. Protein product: CASSLNRGTSGYEQYF.

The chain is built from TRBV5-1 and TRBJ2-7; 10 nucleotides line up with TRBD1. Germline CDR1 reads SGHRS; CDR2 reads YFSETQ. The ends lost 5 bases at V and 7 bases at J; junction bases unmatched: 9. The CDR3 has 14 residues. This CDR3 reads CASRIGTGEGEQYF. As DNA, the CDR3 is TGCGCCAGCAGGATTGGGACAGGGGAGGGAGAGCAGTACTTC.

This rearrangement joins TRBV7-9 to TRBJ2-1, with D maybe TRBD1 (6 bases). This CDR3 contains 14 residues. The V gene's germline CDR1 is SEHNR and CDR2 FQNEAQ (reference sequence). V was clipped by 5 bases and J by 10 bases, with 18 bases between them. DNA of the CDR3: TGTGCCAGCAGCCCCCTCGGGACAAGAGGAGAGCAGTTCTTC. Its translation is CASSPLGTRGEQFF.

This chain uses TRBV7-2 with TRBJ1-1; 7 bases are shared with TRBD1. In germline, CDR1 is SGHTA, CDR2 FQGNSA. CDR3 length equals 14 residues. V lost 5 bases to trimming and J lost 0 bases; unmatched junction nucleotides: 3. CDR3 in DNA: TGTGCCAGCAGCCAGGGGGGTTTGAACACTGAAGCTTTCTTT. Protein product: CASSQGGLNTEAFF.

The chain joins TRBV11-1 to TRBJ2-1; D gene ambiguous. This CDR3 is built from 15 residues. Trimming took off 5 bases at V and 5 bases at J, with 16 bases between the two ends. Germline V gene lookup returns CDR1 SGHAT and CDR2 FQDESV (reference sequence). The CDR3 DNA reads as TGTGCCAGCAGCCTCCGACGGGCTGGGGACAATGAGCAGTTCTTC. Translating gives CASSLRRAGDNEQFF.

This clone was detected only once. The CDR3 protein is CASSLPLYLAGGRDEQFF. Here the CDR3 DNA reads TGTGCCAGCAGCTTACCCCTTTACCTAGCGGGGGGAAGGGATGAGCAGTTCTTC. The chain carries TRBV11-2 and TRBJ2-1; 11 bases map to TRBD2. Trimming cost V 2 bases and J 8 bases; bases outside gene matches: 14. The length of the CDR3 is 18 residues. Germline CDR1 and CDR2: SGHAT and FQNNGV. Looking up the rest from reference TRBV11-2 and TRBJ2-1 gives the full variable domain: EAGVAQSPRYKIIEKRQSVAFWCNPISGHATLYWYQQILGQGPKLLIQFQNNGVVDDSQLPKDRFSAERLKGVDSTLKIQPAKLEDSAVYLCASSLPLYLAGGRDEQFFGPGTRLTVL.

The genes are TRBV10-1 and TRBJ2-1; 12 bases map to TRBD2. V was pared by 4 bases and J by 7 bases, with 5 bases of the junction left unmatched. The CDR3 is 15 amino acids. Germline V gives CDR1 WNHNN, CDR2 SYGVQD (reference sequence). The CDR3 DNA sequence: TGCGCCAGCAGTGGGGAGACTAGCGGGAGTAATGAGCAGTTCTTC. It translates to CASSGETSGSNEQFF.

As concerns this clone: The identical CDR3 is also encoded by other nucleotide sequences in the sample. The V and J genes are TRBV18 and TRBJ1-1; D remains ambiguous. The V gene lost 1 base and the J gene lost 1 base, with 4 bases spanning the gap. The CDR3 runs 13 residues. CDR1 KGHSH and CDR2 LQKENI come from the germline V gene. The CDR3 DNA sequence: TGTGCCAGCTCACCACAAGGGAACACTGAAGCTTTCTTT. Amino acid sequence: CASSPQGNTEAFF.

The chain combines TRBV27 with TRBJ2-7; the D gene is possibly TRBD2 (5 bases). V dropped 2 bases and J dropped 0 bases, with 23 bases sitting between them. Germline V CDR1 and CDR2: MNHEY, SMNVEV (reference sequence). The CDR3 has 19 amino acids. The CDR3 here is CASSLKRGFGSSSSYEQYF. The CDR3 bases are TGTGCCAGCAGTTTAAAGAGAGGGTTCGGCTCCTCTAGCTCCTACGAGCAGTACTTC.

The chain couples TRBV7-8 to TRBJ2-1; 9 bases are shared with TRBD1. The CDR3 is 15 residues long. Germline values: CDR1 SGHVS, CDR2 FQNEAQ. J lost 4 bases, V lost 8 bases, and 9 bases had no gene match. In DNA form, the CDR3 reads TGTGCCAGCCGATACGACAGGGGGGGTTACAATGAGCAGTTCTTC. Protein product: CASRYDRGGYNEQFF.

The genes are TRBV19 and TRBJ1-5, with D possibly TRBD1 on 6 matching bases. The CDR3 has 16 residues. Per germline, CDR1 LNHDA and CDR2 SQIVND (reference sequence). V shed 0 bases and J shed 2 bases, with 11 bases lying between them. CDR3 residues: CASSIEGGRGNQPQHF. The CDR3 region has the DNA TGTGCCAGTAGTATAGAAGGGGGTCGGGGCAATCAGCCCCAGCATTTT.

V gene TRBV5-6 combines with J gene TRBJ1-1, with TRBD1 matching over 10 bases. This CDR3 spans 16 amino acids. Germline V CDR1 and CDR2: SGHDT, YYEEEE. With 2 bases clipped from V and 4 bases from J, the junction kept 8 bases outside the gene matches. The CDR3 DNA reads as TGTGCCAGCAGCTTTAGGACAGGGGGACAGGCCACTGAAGCTTTCTTT. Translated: CASSFRTGGQATEAFF.

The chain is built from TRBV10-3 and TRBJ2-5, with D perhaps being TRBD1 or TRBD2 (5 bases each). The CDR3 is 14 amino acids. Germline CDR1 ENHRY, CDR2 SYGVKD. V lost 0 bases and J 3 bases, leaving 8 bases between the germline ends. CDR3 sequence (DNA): TGTGCCATCAGTGAGTCTGGGGGTAAAGAGACCCAGTACTTC. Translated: CAISESGGKETQYF.

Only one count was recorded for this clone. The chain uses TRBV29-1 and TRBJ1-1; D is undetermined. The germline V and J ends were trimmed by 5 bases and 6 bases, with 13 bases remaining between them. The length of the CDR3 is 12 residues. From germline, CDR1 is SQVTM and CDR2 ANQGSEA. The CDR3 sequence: CSVLIQGSEAFF. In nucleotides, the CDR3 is TGCAGCGTTCTCATTCAAGGTTCTGAAGCTTTCTTT.

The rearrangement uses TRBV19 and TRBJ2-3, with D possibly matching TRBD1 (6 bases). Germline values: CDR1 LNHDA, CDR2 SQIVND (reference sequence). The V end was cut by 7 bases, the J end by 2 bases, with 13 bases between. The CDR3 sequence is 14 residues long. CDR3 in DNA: TGTGCCAGTACCACGGACAGCGCCACAGATACGCAGTATTTT. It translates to CASTTDSATDTQYF. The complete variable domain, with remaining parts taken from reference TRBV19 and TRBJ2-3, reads DGGITQSPKYLFRKEGQNVTLSCEQNLNHDAMYWYRQDPGQGLRLIYYSQIVNDFQKGDIAEGYSVSREKKESFPLTVTSAQKNPTAFYLCASTTDSATDTQYFGPGTRLTVL.

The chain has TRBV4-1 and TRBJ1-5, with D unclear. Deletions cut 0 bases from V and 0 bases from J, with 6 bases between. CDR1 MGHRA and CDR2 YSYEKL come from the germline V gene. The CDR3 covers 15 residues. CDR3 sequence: CASSQDRNSNQPQHF. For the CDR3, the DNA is TGCGCCAGCAGCCAAGATCGGAATAGCAATCAGCCCCAGCATTTT.

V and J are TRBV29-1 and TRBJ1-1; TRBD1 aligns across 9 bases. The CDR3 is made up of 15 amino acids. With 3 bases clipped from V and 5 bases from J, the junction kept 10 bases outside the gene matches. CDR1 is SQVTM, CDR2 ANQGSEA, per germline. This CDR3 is CSVDPGTGRVTEAFF. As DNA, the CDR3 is TGCAGCGTTGATCCAGGGACAGGGCGAGTAACTGAAGCTTTCTTT. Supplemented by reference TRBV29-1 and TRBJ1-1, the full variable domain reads SAVISQKPSRDICQRGTSLTIQCQVDSQVTMMFWYRQQPGQSLTLIATANQGSEATYESGFVIDKFPISRPNLTFSTLTVSNMSPEDSSIYLCSVDPGTGRVTEAFFGQGTRLTVV.

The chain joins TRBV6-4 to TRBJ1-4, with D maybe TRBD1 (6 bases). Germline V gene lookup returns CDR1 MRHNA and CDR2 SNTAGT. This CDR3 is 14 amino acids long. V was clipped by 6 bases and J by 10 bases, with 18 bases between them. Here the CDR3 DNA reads TGTGCCAGCAGAGCCAGCTACAGGGACGGAAAACTGTTTTTT. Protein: CASRASYRDGKLFF.

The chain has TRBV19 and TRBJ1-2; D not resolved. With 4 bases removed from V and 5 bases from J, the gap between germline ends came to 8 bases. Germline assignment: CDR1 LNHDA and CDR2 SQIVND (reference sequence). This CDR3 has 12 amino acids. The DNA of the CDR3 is TGTGCCAGTAGTAGGACTCTTTATGGCTACACCTTC. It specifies CASSRTLYGYTF.